This T cell receptor (beta chain) was captured by sequencing in a study of regulatory T cells in long-lasting Graves disease. This clonotype was observed a few times. Arm-PCR of CDR3 regions and iRepertoire HTBI primers were the basis on which TCR beta libraries were built. TCRdb passed the multiplex PCR reads through MiXCR, listing each CDR3 protein once. Among a few hundred thousand distinct CDR3 sequences listed, 12% were seen once. After removal of 2 bases from V and 2 bases from J, the junction contained 21 bases not matched to a gene. The length of the CDR3 is 21 residues. The germline gives CDR1 MDHEN, CDR2 SYDVKM. Time point reported: newly diagnosed GD, antithyroid drugs for less than 3 months. From RNA extracted from PBMCs, the TCR library was made. The peripheral blood volume drawn was around 10 milliliters, and it was collected into EDTA tubes. Separately, the same data were catalogued under a study of T cells in Graves' hyperthyroidism and ophthalmopathy. As that report states: Diagnosing involved the use of clinical symptoms, serum thyroxine and TRAb, thyroid ultrasound and orbital computed tomography.

The TCR was taken from a woman aged 18-29 years with Graves disease. The V call is TRBV28, the J call TRBJ2-1, with 7 bases identical to TRBD2. Here the sequenced sample was peripheral blood mononuclear cells (PBMCs), taken at new diagnosis, from a patient treated with antithyroid drugs. This chain's CDR3 is CASSLGGWGGPSRLTYNEQFF. The DNA of the CDR3 is TGTGCCAGCAGTTTAGGTGGGTGGGGGGGACCCTCCCGGTTGACCTACAATGAGCAGTTCTTC.